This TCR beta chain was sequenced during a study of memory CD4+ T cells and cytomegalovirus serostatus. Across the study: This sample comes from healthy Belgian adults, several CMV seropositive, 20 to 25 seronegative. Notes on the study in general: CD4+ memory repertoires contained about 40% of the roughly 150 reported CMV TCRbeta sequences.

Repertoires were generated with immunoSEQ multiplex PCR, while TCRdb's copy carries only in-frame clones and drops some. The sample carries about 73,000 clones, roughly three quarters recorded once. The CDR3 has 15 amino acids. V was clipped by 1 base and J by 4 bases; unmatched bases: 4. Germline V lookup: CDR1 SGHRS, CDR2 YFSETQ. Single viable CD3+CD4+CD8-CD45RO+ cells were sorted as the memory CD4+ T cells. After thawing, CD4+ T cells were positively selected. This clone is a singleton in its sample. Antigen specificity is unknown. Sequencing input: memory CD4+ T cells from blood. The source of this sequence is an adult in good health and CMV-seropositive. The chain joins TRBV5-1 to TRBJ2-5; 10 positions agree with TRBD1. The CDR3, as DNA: TGCGCCAGCAGCTTGCGGGACAGGGGACGAGAGACCCAGTACTTC. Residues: CASSLRDRGRETQYF. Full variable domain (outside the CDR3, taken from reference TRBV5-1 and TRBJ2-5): KAGVTQTPRYLIKTRGQQVTLSCSPISGHRSVSWYQQTPGQGLQFLFEYFSETQRNKGNFPGRFSGRQFSNSRSEMNVSTLELGDSALYLCASSLRDRGRETQYFGPGTRLLVL.